One sample yielded the 12 T cell receptor beta chains listed below, sequenced in a study of blood T cells in healthy people across ages. A second PCR, run for roughly 7 to 11 cycles, used a sample-barcoded 5' primer plus a J-beta primer mix. TCRdb ran MiXCR on the 5' RACE reads and lists one entry per CDR3 protein. The sample contains about 970,000 distinct CDR3 sequences, 51% of which appear only once. Sample: blood. The receptors shown here come from a woman aged 55-70 years in good health.

Written as DNA, the CDR3 is TGTGCCAGCAGTTCACACTCTATTGCAACTAATGAAAAACTGTTTTTT. This encodes CASSSHSIATNEKLFF. This chain connects TRBV28 to TRBJ1-4; D is undetermined. Germline V lookup: CDR1 MDHEN, CDR2 SYDVKM. Between the trimmed V and J ends, which lost 4 bases and 0 bases, there was a span of 12 bases. The CDR3 totals 16 residues. Full variable domain (remainder filled in from reference TRBV28 and TRBJ1-4): DVKVTQSSRYLVKRTGEKVFLECVQDMDHENMFWYRQDPGLGLRLIYFSYDVKMKEKGDIPEGYSVSREKKERFSLILESASTNQTSMYLCASSSHSIATNEKLFFGSGTQLSVL.

The chain has TRBV12-3 or TRBV12-4 and TRBJ1-4; D is undetermined. The ends were cut back, 5 bases at V and 4 bases at J, with 14 bases in the middle. The CDR3 runs to 15 residues. CDR3: CASSEQIGDNEKLFF. The CDR3 bases are TGTGCCAGCAGTGAACAGATCGGTGATAATGAAAAACTGTTTTTT.

The chain recombines TRBV20-1 with TRBJ2-1; 12 positions agree with TRBD1. Germline V gene lookup returns CDR1 DFQATT and CDR2 SNEGSKA (reference sequence). CDR3 length equals 15 residues. V lost 6 bases and J lost 5; bases outside the gene matches: 8. The CDR3 is CSAPGTGGRNNEQFF. The DNA for the CDR3 is TGCAGTGCACCTGGGACAGGGGGCAGGAACAATGAGCAGTTCTTC.

The chain is built from TRBV20-1 and TRBJ2-3; TRBD2 matches 8 bases. This CDR3 is built from 15 residues. Germline loops: CDR1 DFQATT, CDR2 SNEGSKA (reference sequence). J was trimmed by 0 bases and V by 2 bases; bases with no gene match: 4. The CDR3 region has the DNA TGCAGTGCTAGATTTCCTAGCGGGAGCACAGATACGCAGTATTTT. Translating it yields CSARFPSGSTDTQYF.

The V and J genes are TRBV20-1 and TRBJ2-7; unclear D gene. CDR3 length equals 11 residues. Germline CDR1 and CDR2: DFQATT and SNEGSKA (reference sequence). The V end was cut by 4 bases, the J end by 3 bases, with 7 bases between. The CDR3 DNA reads as TGCAGTGCTAAGGGTAGCTACGAGCAGTACTTC. As protein: CSAKGSYEQYF.

The rearrangement links TRBV6-6 to TRBJ2-4; TRBD2 is a possible D gene (6 bases). The V end lost 5 bases, the J end lost 13 bases, and 18 bases lay between the germline ends. The CDR3 is made up of 13 amino acids. Germline assignment: CDR1 MNHNY and CDR2 SVGAGI (reference sequence). The CDR3 DNA reads TGTGCCAGCAGTGAGGGACTTGGGTCTGTGCAGTACTTC. This sequence encodes CASSEGLGSVQYF.

V and J are TRBV6-5 and TRBJ2-1; no firm D call. The V gene's germline CDR1 is MNHEY and CDR2 SVGAGI. V was pared by 5 bases and J by 8 bases, with 10 bases between. There are 12 residues in the CDR3. CDR3 in amino acids: CASSGFYDEQFF. The CDR3 DNA sequence: TGTGCCAGCAGTGGATTTTACGATGAGCAGTTCTTC.

This clonotype has a handful of counts. The chain couples TRBV7-6 to TRBJ2-7; possible D gene TRBD2, 6 bases. The germline gives CDR1 SGHVS, CDR2 FNYEAQ. Between the trimmed V and J ends, which lost 4 bases and 3 bases, there was a span of 13 bases. The CDR3 has 14 residues. CDR3 sequence reads: CASSSLTRGYEQYF. In DNA form, the CDR3 reads TGTGCCAGCAGCTCTTTGACTAGAGGCTACGAGCAGTACTTC.

The V and J genes are TRBV7-2 and TRBJ2-1; either TRBD1 or TRBD2 may fit D (5 bases each). Germline V gene lookup returns CDR1 SGHTA and CDR2 FQGNSA. The CDR3 runs 15 residues. Between the trimmed V and J ends, which lost 2 bases and 5 bases, there was a span of 13 bases. Written as DNA, the CDR3 is TGTGCCAGCAGCTTAAGAGGGGTAGCCGACAATGAGCAGTTCTTC. This translates into CASSLRGVADNEQFF.

This clonotype was seen only a few times. CDR3 in amino acids: CASSLAGGPTGELFF. In DNA form, the CDR3 reads TGTGCCAGCAGTTTAGCGGGAGGGCCGACCGGGGAGCTGTTTTTT. The chain carries TRBV6-2 or TRBV6-3 and TRBJ2-2; 11 nucleotides line up with TRBD2. The length of the CDR3 is 15 residues. The germline V gene has CDR1 MNHEY and CDR2 SVGEGT. V shed 4 bases, J shed 5 bases, and the junction held 3 bases outside the gene matches.

A single count supports this clonotype. This chain links TRBV9 with TRBJ2-4, with a weak D call TRBD2 (6 bases). V was shortened by 0 bases and J by 13 bases, with 23 bases between the two germline ends. This CDR3 has 16 amino acids. Looked up from germline, CDR1 is SGDLS and CDR2 is YYNGEE. The CDR3 spells CASSVGNRGPEGRQYF. In DNA, the CDR3 is TGTGCCAGCAGCGTAGGGAACCGAGGACCGGAGGGAAGGCAGTACTTC.

The chain couples TRBV29-1 to TRBJ1-3; unclear D gene. Per germline, CDR1 SQVTM and CDR2 ANQGSEA. There are 12 residues in the CDR3. Trimming stripped 7 bases from V and 4 bases from J, with 11 bases between. In DNA form, the CDR3 reads TGCAGCGCAAGGACGGCAGGAAACACCATATATTTT. Its protein is CSARTAGNTIYF.